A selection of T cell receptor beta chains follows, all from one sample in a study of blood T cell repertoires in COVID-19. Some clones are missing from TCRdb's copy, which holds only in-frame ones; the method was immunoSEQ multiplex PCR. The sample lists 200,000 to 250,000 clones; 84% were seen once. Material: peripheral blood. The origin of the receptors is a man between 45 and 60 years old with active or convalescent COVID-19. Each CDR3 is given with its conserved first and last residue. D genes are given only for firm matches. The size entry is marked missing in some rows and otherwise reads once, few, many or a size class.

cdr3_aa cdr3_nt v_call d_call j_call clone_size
CASSRMVGLAAYEQYF TGTGCCAGCAGCCGAATGGTGGGACTAGCGGCCTACGAGCAGTACTTC TRBV7-9 TRBD2 TRBJ2-7 once
CASSEIRQGSDGYTF TGTGCCAGCAGTGAAATCCGACAGGGGTCTGATGGCTACACCTTC TRBV2 TRBD1 TRBJ1-2 NA
CASSSPDIPGQFF TGTGCCAGCAGCTCCCCTGACATTCCTGGGCAGTTCTTC TRBV7-2 NA TRBJ2-1 NA
CSASPSRGAGELFF TGCAGTGCTAGTCCCTCTCGCGGGGCCGGGGAGCTGTTTTTT TRBV20-1 NA TRBJ2-2 NA
CASSYPLTYEQYF TGTGCCAGCAGCTACCCTCTAACCTACGAGCAGTACTTC TRBV7-2 NA TRBJ2-7 NA
CASSLGTGSMNTEAFF TGTGCCAGCAGCTTGGGGACAGGCTCCATGAACACTGAAGCTTTCTTT TRBV5-5 TRBD1 TRBJ1-1 NA
CASSPLRTGDTEAFF TGTGCCAGCTCACCACTGAGGACAGGGGACACTGAAGCTTTCTTT TRBV18 TRBD1 TRBJ1-1 NA
CASSLELALEAFF TGTGCCAGCAGCTTAGAGTTAGCTCTCGAGGCTTTCTTT TRBV7-2 NA TRBJ1-1 NA
CASRRTGLIGEQYF TGCGCCAGCAGACGGACGGGACTTATCGGTGAGCAGTACTTC TRBV5-1 NA TRBJ2-7 NA
CAISEGTSGRSPYEQYF TGTGCCATCAGTGAAGGGACTAGCGGGAGGAGTCCCTACGAGCAGTACTTC TRBV10-3 TRBD2 TRBJ2-7 NA
CAASDFPAGGTGELFF TGTGCCGCCAGTGATTTTCCAGCGGGGGGGACCGGGGAGCTGTTTTTT TRBV24-1 TRBD2 TRBJ2-2 NA
CASSQWTSGADTQYF TGTGCCAGCAGCCAATGGACTAGCGGAGCAGATACGCAGTATTTT TRBV27 TRBD2 TRBJ2-3 NA
CASSSRASGSSYNEQFF TGTGCCAGCAGCTCGAGGGCTAGCGGTAGCTCCTACAATGAGCAGTTCTTC TRBV7-8 TRBD2 TRBJ2-1 NA
CASSPGTGSTTNEKLFF TGTGCCAGCAGTCCCGGGACAGGGAGTACCACTAATGAAAAACTGTTTTTT TRBV28 TRBD1 TRBJ1-4 NA
CASSQDTGSLEQFF TGTGCCAGCAGCCAAGATACAGGGAGCCTCGAGCAGTTCTTC TRBV3-1/TRBV3-2 NA TRBJ2-1 NA
CASSHYNEQFF TGTGCCAGCAGTCACTACAATGAGCAGTTCTTC TRBV27 NA TRBJ2-1 NA
CASSLNQDNEQFF TGTGCCAGCAGCTTAAACCAGGACAATGAGCAGTTCTTC TRBV7-3 NA TRBJ2-1 NA
CASSVVENIQYF TGTGCCAGCAGTGTAGTAGAAAACATTCAGTACTTC TRBV2 NA TRBJ2-4 NA
CASSFSTGGHTIYF TGCGCCAGCAGCTTCTCTACAGGGGGCCACACCATATATTTT TRBV4-1 TRBD1 TRBJ1-3 NA
CASSLVYFGNQPQHF TGTGCCAGCAGCTTAGTATACTTTGGCAATCAGCCCCAGCATTTT TRBV7-2 NA TRBJ1-5 NA
CASSQFSNQPQHF TGTGCCAGCAGTCAATTTAGCAATCAGCCCCAGCATTTT TRBV6-4 NA TRBJ1-5 NA
CASSPTSGRASTYEQYF TGTGCCAGCAGCCCCACTAGCGGGAGGGCCTCTACCTACGAGCAGTACTTC TRBV7-9 TRBD2 TRBJ2-7 NA
CASTTVGTGGTDTQYF TGTGCCAGCACAACTGTGGGAACAGGGGGTACAGATACGCAGTATTTT TRBV28 TRBD1 TRBJ2-3 NA
CSASTGGPYEQFF TGCAGTGCTAGTACGGGAGGGCCATATGAGCAGTTCTTC TRBV20-1 TRBD2 TRBJ2-1 NA
CASKGGDSYEKLFF TGTGCCAGCAAAGGAGGGGACAGCTATGAAAAACTGTTTTTT TRBV28 TRBD1 TRBJ1-4 NA
CANSYQGSPYNEQFF TGTGCCAATTCGTACCAGGGCTCCCCTTACAATGAGCAGTTCTTC TRBV11-2 NA TRBJ2-1 NA
CASNRQVNTEAFF TGTGCCAGTAATCGACAGGTGAACACTGAAGCTTTCTTT TRBV19 NA TRBJ1-1 once
CASTHHSSYNEQFF TGTGCCAGCACCCATCATAGTTCCTACAATGAGCAGTTCTTC TRBV28 NA TRBJ2-1 NA